A single sample gave rise to the 10 T cell receptor beta chains below, sequenced in a study of T cell repertoires in cytomegalovirus infection. TCRdb called the reads again in MiXCR, with one record for every CDR3 protein. The data show 250,000 to 300,000 distinct CDR3 sequences, roughly 23% seen once. The sample taken for sequencing was PBMCs. The receptors were gathered from a human donor in good health (CMV status not recorded). Some clones in this sample may be carry-over from other donors' samples.

The rearrangement links TRBV5-1 to TRBJ1-2, with D unresolved. Deletions cut 0 bases from V and 6 bases from J, with 9 bases between. CDR1 and CDR2 from the germline V gene are SGHRS and YFSETQ. The CDR3 sequence is 13 residues long. CDR3 DNA: TGCGCCAGCAGCTTGGGCTTCCAGGATGGCTACACCTTC. It encodes CASSLGFQDGYTF.

This clonotype was recorded at least ten times. J is TRBJ1-2 and V is TRBV7-2, with D unclear. The germline CDR1 and CDR2 sequences are SGHTA and FQGNSA. The CDR3 totals 14 residues. V lost 1 base and J lost 6, with 12 bases in between. The CDR3 coding sequence is TGTGCCAGCAGCTTAGGGACGTGGGGTCATGGCTACACCTTC. Amino acids: CASSLGTWGHGYTF.

This clonotype was observed a few times. The rearrangement links TRBV5-4 to TRBJ2-5; D is possibly TRBD1 or TRBD2 (6 bases each). V lost 2 bases to trimming and J lost 5 bases, with 13 bases between them. Germline CDR1 and CDR2: SGHNT and YYREEE (reference sequence). The CDR3 runs 14 residues. The CDR3 protein is CASSFGGLRETQYF. Here the CDR3 DNA reads TGTGCCAGCAGCTTTGGGGGGCTGAGGGAGACCCAGTACTTC.

Here the CDR3 reads CASSADRENTGELFF. CDR3 in DNA: TGTGCCAGCAGCGCAGACAGGGAGAACACCGGGGAGCTGTTTTTT. This chain links TRBV5-4 with TRBJ2-2; 7 nucleotides align to TRBD1. This CDR3 spans 15 amino acids. Per the germline V gene, CDR1 is SGHNT and CDR2 is YYREEE (reference sequence). V lost 4 bases to trimming and J lost 1 base; unmatched junction nucleotides: 4.

The chain has TRBV20-1 and TRBJ2-3, with a possible D match to TRBD2 (5 bases). Germline V gene sequence: CDR1 DFQATT, CDR2 SNEGSKA (reference sequence). This CDR3 contains 15 residues. Trimming stripped 3 bases from V and 0 bases from J, with 13 bases between. The CDR3 DNA reads as TGCAGTGCTAGGATGTGGAGGACCAGCACAGATACGCAGTATTTT. Protein product: CSARMWRTSTDTQYF.

V usage is TRBV5-5 and J usage is TRBJ1-5; 7 bases match TRBD1. V trimming: 4 bases; J trimming: 6 bases; junction bases outside the gene matches: 10. The CDR3 totals 15 residues. Germline-derived CDR1 and CDR2 are SGHKS and YYEKEE (reference sequence). CDR3 region: CASSLRTGESQPQHF. The CDR3 nucleotides read TGTGCCAGCAGCCTCCGGACAGGAGAGAGTCAGCCCCAGCATTTT.

This clonotype turned up a few times. The CDR3 reads CATSDFVVNTGELFF. Written as DNA, the CDR3 is TGTGCCACCAGTGATTTCGTAGTGAACACCGGGGAGCTGTTTTTT. The J gene is TRBJ2-2, the V gene TRBV24-1; D unclear. The germline V and J ends were trimmed by 1 base and 1 base, with 6 bases remaining between them. Germline loops: CDR1 KGHDR, CDR2 SFDVKD. The CDR3 extends over 15 amino acids.

V is TRBV20-1 and J is TRBJ2-7, with TRBD2 identical over 7 bases. Looked up from germline, CDR1 is DFQATT and CDR2 is SNEGSKA (reference sequence). This CDR3 spans 12 amino acids. V was pared by 5 bases and J by 6 bases, with 7 bases of the junction left unmatched. The CDR3 DNA reads as TGCAGTGCTGCCTGGGGCGGGAGCGAGCAGTACTTC. Its protein is CSAAWGGSEQYF.

This chain uses TRBV5-1 with TRBJ1-1; a weak D match, TRBD1 (5 bases). Germline-derived CDR1 and CDR2 are SGHRS and YFSETQ. V gave up 3 bases and J gave up 1 base, with 16 bases separating them. The CDR3 totals 16 residues. CDR3 region: CASSSRGRGENTEAFF. The CDR3 DNA is TGCGCCAGCAGCTCCAGAGGCCGGGGGGAGAACACTGAAGCTTTCTTT.

The table lists this clonotype with a few counts. The genes are TRBV7-2 and TRBJ2-1; 11 positions match TRBD2. V shed 5 bases and J 9 bases; nucleotides not matched to a gene: 18. The CDR3 extends over 18 amino acids. CDR1 is SGHTA and CDR2 is FQGNSA in the germline V gene. The DNA for the CDR3 is TGTGCCAGCAGCCCCCGGGGCCTCGGCGGGACTAGCGGTACTGAGCAGTTCTTC. Protein sequence: CASSPRGLGGTSGTEQFF.